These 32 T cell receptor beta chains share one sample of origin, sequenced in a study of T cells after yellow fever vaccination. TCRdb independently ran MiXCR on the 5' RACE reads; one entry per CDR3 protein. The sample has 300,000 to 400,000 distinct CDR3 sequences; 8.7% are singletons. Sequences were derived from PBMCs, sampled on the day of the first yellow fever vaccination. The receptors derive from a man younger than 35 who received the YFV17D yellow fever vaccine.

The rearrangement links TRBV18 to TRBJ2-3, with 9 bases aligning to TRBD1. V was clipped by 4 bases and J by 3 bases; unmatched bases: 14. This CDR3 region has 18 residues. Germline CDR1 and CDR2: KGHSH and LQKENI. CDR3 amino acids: CASSHTGQGSILTDTQYF. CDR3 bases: TGTGCCAGCTCACACACGGGACAGGGCTCCATCCTTACAGATACGCAGTATTTT.

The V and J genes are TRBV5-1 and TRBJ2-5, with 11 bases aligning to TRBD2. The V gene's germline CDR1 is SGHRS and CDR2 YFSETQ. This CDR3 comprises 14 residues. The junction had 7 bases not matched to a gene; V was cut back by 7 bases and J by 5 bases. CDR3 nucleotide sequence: TGCGCCAGCGGCGGACTAGCGGGTACCGAGACCCAGTACTTC. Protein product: CASGGLAGTETQYF.

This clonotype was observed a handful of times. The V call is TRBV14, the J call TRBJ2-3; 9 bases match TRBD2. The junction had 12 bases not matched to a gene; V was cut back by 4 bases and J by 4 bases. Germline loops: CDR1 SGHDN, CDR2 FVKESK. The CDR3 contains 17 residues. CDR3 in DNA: TGTGCCAGCAGCCCCCTAGCGGGGCCTACTAGTGCAGATACGCAGTATTTT. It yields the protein CASSPLAGPTSADTQYF.

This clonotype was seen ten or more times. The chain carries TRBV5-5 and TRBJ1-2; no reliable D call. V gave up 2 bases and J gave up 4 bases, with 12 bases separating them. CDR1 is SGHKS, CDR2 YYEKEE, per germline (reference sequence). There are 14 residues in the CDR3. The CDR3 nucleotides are TGTGCCAGCAGCTTAGTTTGGACGAGCTATGGCTACACCTTC. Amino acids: CASSLVWTSYGYTF.

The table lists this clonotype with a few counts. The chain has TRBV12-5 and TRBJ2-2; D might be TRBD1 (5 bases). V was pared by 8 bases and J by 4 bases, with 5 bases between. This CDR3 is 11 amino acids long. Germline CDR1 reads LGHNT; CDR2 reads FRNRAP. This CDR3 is CASTGTGELFF. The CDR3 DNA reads TGTGCTAGTACAGGCACCGGGGAGCTGTTTTTT.

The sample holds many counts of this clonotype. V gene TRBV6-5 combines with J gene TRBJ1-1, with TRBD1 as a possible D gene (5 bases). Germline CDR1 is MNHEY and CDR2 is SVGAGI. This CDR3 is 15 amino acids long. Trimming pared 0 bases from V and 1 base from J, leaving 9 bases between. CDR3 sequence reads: CASSYSGTANTEAFF. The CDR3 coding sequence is TGTGCCAGCAGTTACTCCGGGACGGCGAACACTGAAGCTTTCTTT.

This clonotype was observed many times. CDR3: CASRPLARATLFF. The CDR3 region has the DNA TGTGCCAGCAGGCCCTTGGCCCGGGCTACACTGTTTTTT. This sequence joins TRBV6-5 and TRBJ1-4; the D is unclear. The length of the CDR3 is 13 residues. Per the germline V gene, CDR1 is MNHEY and CDR2 is SVGAGI. V was shortened by 6 bases and J by 13 bases, with 18 bases between the two germline ends.

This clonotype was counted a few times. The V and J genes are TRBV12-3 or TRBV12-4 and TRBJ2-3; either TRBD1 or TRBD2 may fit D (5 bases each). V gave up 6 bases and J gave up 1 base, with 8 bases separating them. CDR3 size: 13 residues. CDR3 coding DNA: TGTGCCAGCAGCATGGGGGGCACAGATACGCAGTATTTT. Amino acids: CASSMGGTDTQYF.

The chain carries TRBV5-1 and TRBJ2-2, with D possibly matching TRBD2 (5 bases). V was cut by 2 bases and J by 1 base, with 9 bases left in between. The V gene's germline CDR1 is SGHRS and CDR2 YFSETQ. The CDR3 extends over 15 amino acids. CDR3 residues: CASSFFRGNTGELFF. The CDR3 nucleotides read TGCGCCAGCAGCTTTTTTCGGGGGAACACCGGGGAGCTGTTTTTT. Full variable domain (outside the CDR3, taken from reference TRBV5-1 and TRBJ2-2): KAGVTQTPRYLIKTRGQQVTLSCSPISGHRSVSWYQQTPGQGLQFLFEYFSETQRNKGNFPGRFSGRQFSNSRSEMNVSTLELGDSALYLCASSFFRGNTGELFFGEGSRLTVL.

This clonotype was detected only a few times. The CDR3 nucleotides read TGTGCCAGCAGCTTGCTGGGACTAGCGGGGCCCGGGGAGCTGTTTTTT. This sequence encodes CASSLLGLAGPGELFF. The rearrangement links TRBV5-6 to TRBJ2-2, with 13 bases fitting TRBD2. The junction had 3 bases not matched to a gene; V was cut back by 1 base and J by 6 bases. This CDR3 has 16 residues. The V gene's germline CDR1 is SGHDT and CDR2 YYEEEE.

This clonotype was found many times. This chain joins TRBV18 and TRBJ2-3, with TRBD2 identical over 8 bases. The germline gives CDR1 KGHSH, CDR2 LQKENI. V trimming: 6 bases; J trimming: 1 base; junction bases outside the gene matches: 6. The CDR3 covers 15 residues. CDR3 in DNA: TGTGCCAGCTCCCCGGGACTAGACCGCACAGATACGCAGTATTTT. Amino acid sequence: CASSPGLDRTDTQYF.

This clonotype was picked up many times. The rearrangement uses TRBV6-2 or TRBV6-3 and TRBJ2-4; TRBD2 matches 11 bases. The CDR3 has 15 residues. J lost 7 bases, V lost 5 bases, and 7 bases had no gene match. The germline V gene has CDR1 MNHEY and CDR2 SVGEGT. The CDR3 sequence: CASSPGTSGRNIQYF. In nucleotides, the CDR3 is TGTGCCAGCAGTCCCGGGACTAGCGGTCGGAACATTCAGTACTTC.

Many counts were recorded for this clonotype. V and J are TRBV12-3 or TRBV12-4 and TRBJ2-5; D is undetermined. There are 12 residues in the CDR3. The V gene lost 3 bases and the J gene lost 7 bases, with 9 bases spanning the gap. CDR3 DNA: TGTGCCAGCAGTTTTGACGCGCGGACCCAGTACTTC. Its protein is CASSFDARTQYF.

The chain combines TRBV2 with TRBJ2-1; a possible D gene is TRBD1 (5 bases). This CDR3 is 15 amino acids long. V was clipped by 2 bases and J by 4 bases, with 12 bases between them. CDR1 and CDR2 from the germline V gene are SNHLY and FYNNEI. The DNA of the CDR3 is TGTGCCAGCAGTGAACAGGGTCTCAGATACAATGAGCAGTTCTTC. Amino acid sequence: CASSEQGLRYNEQFF.

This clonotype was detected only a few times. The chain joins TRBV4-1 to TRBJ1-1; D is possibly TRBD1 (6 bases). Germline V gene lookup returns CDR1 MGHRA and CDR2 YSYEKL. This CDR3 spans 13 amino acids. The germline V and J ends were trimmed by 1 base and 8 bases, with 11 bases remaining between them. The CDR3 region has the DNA TGCGCCAGCAGCCAAGCTCGGGGGCCCGAAGCTTTCTTT. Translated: CASSQARGPEAFF.

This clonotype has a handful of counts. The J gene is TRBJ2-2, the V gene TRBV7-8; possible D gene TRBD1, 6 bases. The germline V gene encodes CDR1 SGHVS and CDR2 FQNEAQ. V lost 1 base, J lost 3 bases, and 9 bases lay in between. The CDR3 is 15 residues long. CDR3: CASSLEGGDTGELFF. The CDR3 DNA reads TGTGCCAGCAGCTTAGAAGGGGGAGACACCGGGGAGCTGTTTTTT.

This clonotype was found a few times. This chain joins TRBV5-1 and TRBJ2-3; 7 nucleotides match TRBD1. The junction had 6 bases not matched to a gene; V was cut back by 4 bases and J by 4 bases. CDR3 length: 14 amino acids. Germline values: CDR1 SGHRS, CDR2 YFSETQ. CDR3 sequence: CASSRQGAPDTQYF. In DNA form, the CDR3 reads TGCGCCAGCAGCCGACAGGGCGCCCCAGATACGCAGTATTTT.

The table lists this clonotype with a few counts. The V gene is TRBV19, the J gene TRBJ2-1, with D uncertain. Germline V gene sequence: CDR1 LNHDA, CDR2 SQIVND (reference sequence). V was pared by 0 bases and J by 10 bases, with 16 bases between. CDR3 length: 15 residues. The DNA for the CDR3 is TGTGCCAGTAGTATAGATCGATGGGCAGTAATGGAGCAGTTCTTC. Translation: CASSIDRWAVMEQFF.

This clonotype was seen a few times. For the CDR3, the DNA is TGTGCCAGCAGCTTAGAGGGGGGGTTCGAAAATGAGCAGTTCTTC. It yields the protein CASSLEGGFENEQFF. This chain connects TRBV7-9 to TRBJ2-1; tentative D call: TRBD2 (7 bases). Germline values: CDR1 SEHNR, CDR2 FQNEAQ (reference sequence). V lost 1 base and J 7 bases, leaving 14 bases between the germline ends. There are 15 residues in the CDR3.

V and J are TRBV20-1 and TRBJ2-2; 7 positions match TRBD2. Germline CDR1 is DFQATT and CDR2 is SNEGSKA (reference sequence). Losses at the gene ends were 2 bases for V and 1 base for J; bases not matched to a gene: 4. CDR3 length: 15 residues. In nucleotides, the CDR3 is TGCAGTGCTAGACCGGGACTACTGAACACCGGGGAGCTGTTTTTT. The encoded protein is CSARPGLLNTGELFF.

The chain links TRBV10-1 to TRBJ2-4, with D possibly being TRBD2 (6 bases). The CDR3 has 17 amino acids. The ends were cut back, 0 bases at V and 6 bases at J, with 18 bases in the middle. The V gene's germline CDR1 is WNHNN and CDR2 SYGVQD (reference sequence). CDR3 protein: CASSESPAGGERNIQYF. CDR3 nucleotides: TGCGCCAGCAGTGAGTCCCCTGCGGGCGGGGAGAGAAACATTCAGTACTTC.

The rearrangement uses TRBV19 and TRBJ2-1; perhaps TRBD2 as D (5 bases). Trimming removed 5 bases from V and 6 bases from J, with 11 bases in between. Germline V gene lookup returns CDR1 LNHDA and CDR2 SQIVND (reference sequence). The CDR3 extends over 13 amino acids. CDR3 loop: CASSSDLRNEQFF. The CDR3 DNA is TGTGCCAGTAGTTCGGACTTGCGCAATGAGCAGTTCTTC.

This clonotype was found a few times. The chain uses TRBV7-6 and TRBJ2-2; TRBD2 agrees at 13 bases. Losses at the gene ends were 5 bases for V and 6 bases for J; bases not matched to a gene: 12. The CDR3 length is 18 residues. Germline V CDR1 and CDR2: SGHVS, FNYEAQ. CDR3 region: CASSPWTSGGPGSGELFF. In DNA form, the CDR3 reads TGTGCCAGCAGCCCCTGGACTAGCGGGGGCCCGGGTTCCGGGGAGCTGTTTTTT.

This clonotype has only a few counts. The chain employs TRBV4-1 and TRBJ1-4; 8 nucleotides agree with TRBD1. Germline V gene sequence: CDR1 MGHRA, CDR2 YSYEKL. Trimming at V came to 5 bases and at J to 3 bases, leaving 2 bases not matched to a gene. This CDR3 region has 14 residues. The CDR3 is CASSRTGPNEKLFF. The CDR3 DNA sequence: TGCGCCAGCAGCAGGACAGGGCCTAATGAAAAACTGTTTTTT.

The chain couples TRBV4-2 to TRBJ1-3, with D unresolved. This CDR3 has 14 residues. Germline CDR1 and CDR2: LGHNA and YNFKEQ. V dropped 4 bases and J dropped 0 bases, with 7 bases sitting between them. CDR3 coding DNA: TGTGCCAGCAGCCGCGGCGCCTCTGGAAACACCATATATTTT. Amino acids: CASSRGASGNTIYF.

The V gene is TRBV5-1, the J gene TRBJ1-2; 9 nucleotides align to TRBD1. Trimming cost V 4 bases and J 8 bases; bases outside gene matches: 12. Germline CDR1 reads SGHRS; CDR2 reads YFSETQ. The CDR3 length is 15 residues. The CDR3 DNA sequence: TGCGCCAGCAGCCCTGATGCCGGGACAGGGTTCGGCTACACCTTC. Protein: CASSPDAGTGFGYTF.

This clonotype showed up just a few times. This chain's CDR3 is CASRRQGADEQFF. The CDR3 DNA is TGTGCCAGCAGACGACAGGGGGCAGATGAGCAGTTCTTC. The chain couples TRBV28 to TRBJ2-1; TRBD1 matches at 10 bases. Germline V gene lookup returns CDR1 MDHEN and CDR2 SYDVKM. The ends lost 6 bases at V and 8 bases at J; junction bases unmatched: 4. CDR3 length: 13 amino acids.

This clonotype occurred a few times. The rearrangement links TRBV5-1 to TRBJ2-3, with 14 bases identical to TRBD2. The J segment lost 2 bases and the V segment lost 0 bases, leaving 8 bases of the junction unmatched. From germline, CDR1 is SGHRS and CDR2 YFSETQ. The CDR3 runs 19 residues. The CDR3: CASSLGLAGGPLPTDTQYF. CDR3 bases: TGCGCCAGCAGCTTGGGACTAGCGGGGGGGCCTCTACCCACAGATACGCAGTATTTT.

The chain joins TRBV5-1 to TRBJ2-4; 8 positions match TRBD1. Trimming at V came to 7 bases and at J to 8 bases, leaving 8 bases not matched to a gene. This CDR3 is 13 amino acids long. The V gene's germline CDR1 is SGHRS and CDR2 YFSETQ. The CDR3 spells CASSGQGWDIQYF. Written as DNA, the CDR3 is TGCGCCAGCTCCGGACAGGGTTGGGACATTCAGTACTTC.

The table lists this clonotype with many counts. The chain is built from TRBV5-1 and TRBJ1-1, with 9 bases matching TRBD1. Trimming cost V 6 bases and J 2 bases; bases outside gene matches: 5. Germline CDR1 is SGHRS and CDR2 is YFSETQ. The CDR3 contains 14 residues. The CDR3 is CASTTGQGNTEAFF. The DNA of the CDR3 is TGCGCCAGCACCACGGGACAGGGAAACACTGAAGCTTTCTTT.

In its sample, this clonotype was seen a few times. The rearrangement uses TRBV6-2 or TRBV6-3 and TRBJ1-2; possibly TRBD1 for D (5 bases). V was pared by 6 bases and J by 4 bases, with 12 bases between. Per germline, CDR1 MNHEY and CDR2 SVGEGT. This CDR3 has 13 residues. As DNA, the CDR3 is TGTGCCAGCAGCTCCGGGGCTGTCTATGGCTACACCTTC. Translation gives CASSSGAVYGYTF.

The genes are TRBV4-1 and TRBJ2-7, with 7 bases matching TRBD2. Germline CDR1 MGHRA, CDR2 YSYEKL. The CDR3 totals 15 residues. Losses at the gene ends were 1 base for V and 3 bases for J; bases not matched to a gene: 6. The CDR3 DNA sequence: TGCGCCAGCAGCCAAGCGGGAGGACACTACTACGAGCAGTACTTC. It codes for CASSQAGGHYYEQYF.